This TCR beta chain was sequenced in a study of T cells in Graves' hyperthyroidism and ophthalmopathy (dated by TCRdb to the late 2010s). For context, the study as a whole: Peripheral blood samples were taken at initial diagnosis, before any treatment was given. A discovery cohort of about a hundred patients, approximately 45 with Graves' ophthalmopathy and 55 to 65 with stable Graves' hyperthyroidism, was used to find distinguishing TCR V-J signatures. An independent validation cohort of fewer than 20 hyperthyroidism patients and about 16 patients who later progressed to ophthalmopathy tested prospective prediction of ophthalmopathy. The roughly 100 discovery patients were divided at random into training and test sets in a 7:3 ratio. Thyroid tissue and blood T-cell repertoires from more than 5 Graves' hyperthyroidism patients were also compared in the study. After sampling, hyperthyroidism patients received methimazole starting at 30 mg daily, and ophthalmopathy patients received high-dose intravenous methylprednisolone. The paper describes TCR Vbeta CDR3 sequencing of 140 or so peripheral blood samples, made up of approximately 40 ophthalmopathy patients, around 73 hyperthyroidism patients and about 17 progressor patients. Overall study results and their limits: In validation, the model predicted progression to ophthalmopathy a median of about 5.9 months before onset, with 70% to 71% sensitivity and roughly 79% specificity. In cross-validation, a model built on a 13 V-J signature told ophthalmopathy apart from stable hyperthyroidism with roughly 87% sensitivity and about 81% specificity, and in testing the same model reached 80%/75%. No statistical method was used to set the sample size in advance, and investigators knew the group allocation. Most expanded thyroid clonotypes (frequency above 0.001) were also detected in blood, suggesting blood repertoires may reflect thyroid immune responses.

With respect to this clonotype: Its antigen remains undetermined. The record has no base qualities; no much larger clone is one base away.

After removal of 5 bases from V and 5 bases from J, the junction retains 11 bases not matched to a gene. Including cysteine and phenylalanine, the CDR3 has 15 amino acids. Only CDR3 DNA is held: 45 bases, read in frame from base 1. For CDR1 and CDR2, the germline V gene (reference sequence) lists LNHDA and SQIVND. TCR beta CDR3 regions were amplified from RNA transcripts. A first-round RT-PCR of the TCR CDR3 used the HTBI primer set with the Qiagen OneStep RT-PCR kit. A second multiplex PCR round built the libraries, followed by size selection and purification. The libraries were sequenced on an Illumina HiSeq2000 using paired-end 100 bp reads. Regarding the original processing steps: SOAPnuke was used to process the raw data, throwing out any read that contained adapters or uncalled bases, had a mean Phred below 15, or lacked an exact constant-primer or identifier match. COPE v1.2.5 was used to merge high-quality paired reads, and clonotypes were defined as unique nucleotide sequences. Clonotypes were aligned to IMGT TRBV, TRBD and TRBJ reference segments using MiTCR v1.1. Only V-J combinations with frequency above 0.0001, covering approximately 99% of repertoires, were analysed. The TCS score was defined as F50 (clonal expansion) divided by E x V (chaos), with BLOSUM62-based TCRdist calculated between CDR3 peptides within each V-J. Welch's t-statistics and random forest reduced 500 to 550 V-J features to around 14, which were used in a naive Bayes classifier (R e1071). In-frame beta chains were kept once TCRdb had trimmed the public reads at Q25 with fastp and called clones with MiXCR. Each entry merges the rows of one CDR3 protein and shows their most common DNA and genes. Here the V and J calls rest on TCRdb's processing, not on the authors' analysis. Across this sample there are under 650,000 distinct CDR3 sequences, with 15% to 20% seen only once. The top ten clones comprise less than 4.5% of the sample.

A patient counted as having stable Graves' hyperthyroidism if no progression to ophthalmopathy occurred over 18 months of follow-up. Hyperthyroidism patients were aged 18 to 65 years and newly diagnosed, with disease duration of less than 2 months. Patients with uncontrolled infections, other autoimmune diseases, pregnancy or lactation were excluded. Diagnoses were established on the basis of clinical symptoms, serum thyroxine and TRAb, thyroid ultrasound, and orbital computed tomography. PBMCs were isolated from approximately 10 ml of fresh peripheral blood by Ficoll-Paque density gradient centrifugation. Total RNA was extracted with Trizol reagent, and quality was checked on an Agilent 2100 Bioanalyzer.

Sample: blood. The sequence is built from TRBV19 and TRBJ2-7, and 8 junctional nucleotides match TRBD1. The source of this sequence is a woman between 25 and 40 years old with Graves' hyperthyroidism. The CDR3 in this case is CASSVGQGPRNEQYF. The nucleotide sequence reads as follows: TGTGCCAGTAGTGTCGGACAGGGTCCCCGGAACGAGCAGTACTTC.